This T cell receptor beta chain emerged from a study of beta chain features in type 1 diabetes. Study outcomes and limitations: Type 1 diabetes patients had TCRB CDR3s that were shorter (moderately but significantly so) in all four CD4+ subsets.

Sequenced material consisted of expressed TCRB transcripts (all of the isolated RNA was reverse transcribed). TCRdb keeps only in-frame clones here, not all; method: immunoSEQ multiplex PCR. Of 600,000 to 750,000 clones in the sample, roughly 12% were seen once. With 7 bases clipped from V and 9 bases from J, the junction kept 12 bases outside the gene matches. The length of the CDR3 is 14 residues. The germline V gene has CDR1 MNHNS and CDR2 SASEGT. On this clone: Its antigen is as yet unknown.

Sequencing used naive CD4+ T cells from blood. This receptor was identified in a man aged 30 to 39 with type 1 diabetes. V is TRBV6-1 and J is TRBJ1-5; 7 bases agree with TRBD1. CDR3 amino acids: CASNGRDSERPQHF. The DNA for the CDR3 is TGTGCCAGCAACGGCCGGGACAGTGAGAGGCCCCAGCATTTT.